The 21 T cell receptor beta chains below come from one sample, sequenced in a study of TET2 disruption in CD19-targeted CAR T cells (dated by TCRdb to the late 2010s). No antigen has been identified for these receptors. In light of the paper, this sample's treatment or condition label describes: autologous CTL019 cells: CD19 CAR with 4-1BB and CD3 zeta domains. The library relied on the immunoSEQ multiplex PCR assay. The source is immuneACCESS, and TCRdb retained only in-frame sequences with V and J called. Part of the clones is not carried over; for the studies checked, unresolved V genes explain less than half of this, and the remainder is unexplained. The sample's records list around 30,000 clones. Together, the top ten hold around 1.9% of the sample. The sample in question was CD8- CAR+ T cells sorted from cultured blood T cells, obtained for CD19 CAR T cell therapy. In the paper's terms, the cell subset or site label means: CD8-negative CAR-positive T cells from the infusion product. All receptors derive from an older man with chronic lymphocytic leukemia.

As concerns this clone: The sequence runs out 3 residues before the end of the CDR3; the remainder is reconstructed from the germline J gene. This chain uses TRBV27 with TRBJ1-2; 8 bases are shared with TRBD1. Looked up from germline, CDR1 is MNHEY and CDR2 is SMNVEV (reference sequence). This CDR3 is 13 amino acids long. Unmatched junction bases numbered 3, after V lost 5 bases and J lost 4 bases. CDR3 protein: CASSPTGGYGYTF. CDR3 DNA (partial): TGTGCCAGCAGTCCCACAGGGGGCTATGGC.

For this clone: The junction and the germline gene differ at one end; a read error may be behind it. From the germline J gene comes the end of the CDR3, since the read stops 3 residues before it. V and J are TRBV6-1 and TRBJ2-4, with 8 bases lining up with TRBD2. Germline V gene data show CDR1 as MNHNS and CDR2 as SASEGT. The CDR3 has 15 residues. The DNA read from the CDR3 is TGTGGCAGCCGTGACGGGGGGGCCTCGTTTGAGACT. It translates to CGSRDGGASFET. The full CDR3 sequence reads CGSRDGGASFETQYF.

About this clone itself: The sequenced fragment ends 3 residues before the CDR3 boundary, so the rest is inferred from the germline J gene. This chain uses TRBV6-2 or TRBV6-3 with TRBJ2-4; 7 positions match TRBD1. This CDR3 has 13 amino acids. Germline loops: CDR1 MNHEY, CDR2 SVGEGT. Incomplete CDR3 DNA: TGTGCCAGCAGAGACGGACAGGATTATGGT. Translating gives CASRDGQDYG. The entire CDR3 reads CASRDGQDYGQYF.

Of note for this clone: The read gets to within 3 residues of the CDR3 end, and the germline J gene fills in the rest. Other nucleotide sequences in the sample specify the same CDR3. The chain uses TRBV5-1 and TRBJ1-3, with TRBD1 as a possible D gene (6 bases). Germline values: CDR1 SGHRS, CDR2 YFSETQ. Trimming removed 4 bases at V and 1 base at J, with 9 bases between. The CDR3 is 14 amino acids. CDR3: CASSEGGSGNTIYF. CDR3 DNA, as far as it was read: TGCGCCAGCAGCGAGGGGGGGTCTGGAAACACC.

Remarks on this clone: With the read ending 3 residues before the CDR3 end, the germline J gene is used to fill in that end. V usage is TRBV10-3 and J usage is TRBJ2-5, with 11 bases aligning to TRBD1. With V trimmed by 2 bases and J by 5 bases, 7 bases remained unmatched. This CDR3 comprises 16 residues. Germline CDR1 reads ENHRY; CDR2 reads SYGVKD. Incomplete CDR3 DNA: TGTGCCATCAGTGAGGGGGGGACAGGGGGTTTGGAGACC. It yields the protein CAISEGGTGGLET. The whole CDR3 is CAISEGGTGGLETQYF.

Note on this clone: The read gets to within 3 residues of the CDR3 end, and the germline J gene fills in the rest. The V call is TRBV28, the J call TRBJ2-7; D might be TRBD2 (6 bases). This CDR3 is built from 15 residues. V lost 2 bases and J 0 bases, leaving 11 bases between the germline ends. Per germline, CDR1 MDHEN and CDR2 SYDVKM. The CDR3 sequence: CASSLTAGFSYEQYF. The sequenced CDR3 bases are TGTGCCAGCAGTTTAACGGCGGGATTCTCCTACGAG.

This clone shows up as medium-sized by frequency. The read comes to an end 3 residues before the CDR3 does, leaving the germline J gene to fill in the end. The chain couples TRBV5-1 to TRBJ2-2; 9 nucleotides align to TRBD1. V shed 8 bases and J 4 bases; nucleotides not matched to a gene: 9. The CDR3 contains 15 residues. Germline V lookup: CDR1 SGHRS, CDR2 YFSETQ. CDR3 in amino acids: CASNPGTGLTGELFF. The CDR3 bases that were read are TGCGCCAGTAACCCCGGGACAGGGCTCACCGGGGAG.

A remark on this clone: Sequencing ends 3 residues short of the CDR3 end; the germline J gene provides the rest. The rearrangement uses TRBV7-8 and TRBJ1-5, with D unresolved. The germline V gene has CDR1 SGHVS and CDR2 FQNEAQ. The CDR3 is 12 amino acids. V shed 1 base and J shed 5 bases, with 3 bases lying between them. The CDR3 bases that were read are TGTGCCAGCAGCTTAGTCGATCAGCCC. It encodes CASSLVDQP. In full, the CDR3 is CASSLVDQPQHF.

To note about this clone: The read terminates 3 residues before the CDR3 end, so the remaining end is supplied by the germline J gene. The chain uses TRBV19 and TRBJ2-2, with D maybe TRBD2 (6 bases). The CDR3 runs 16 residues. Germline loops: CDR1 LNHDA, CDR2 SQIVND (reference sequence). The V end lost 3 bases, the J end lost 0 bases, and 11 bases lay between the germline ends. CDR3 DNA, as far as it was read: TGTGCCAGTAGTATGGAACGGGGGTCGAACACCGGGGAG. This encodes CASSMERGSNTGE. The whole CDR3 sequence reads CASSMERGSNTGELFF.

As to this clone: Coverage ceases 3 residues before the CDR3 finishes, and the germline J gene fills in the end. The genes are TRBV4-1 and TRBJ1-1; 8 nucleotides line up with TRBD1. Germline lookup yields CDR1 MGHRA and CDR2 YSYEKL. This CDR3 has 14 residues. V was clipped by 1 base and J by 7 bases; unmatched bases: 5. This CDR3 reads CASSQAGGDREAFF. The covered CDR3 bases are TGCGCCAGCAGCCAAGCAGGGGGCGACCGTGAA.

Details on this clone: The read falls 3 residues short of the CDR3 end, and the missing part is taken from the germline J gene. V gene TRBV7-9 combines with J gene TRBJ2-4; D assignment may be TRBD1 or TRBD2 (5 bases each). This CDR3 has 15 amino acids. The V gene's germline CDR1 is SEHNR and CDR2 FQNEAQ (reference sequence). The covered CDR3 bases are TGTGCCAGCAGCTTAGCAGGGGCGCGAGGGGAGACT. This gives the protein CASSLAGARGET. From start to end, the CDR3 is CASSLAGARGETQYF.

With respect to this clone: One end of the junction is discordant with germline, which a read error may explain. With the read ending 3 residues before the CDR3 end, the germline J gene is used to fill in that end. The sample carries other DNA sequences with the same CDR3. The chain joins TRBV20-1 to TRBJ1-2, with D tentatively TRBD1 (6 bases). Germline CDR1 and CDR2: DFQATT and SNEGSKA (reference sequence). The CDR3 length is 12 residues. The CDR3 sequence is CSAREDSYGYTF. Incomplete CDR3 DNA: TGCAGTGCTAGGGAGGACAGCTATGGT.

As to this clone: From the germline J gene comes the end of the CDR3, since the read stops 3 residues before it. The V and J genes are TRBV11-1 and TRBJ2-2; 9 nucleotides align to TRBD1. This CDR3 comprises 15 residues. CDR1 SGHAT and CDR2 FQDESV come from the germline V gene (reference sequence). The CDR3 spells CASSPRDRARSELFF. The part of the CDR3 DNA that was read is TGTGCCAGCAGCCCCCGGGACAGGGCTCGGTCAGAG.

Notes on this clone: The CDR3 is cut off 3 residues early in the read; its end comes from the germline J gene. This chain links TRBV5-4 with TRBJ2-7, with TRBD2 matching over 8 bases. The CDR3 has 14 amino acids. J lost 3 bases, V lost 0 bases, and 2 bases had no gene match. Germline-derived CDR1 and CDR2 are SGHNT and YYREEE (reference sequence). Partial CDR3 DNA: TGTGCCAGCAGCTTGGCCGGGGGGGTCTACGAG. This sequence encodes CASSLAGGVYE. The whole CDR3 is CASSLAGGVYEQYF.

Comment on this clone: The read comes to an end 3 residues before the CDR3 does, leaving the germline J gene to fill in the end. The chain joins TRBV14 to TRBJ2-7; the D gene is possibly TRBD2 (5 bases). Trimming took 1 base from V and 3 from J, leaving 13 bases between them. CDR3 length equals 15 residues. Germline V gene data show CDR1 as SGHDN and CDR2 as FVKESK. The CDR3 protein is CASSQVRLGGYEQYF. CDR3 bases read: TGTGCCAGCAGCCAAGTTCGGCTAGGAGGCTACGAG. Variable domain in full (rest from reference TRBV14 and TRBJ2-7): EAGVTQFPSHSVIEKGQTVTLRCDPISGHDNLYWYRRVMGKEIKFLLHFVKESKQDESGMPNNRFLAERTGGTYSTLKVQPAELEDSGVYFCASSQVRLGGYEQYFGPGTRLTVT.

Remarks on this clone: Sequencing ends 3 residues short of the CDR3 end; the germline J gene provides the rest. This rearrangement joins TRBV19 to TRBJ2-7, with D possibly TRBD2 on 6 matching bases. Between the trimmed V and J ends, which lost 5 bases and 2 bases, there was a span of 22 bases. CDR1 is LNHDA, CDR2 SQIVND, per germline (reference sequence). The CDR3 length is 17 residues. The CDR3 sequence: CASSPPEGRGITYEQYF. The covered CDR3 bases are TGTGCCAGTAGTCCTCCCGAGGGACGGGGGATTACCTACGAG.

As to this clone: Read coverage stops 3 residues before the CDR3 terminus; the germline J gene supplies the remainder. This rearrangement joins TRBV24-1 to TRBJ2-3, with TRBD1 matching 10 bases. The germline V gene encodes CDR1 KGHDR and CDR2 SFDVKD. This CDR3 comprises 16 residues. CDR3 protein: CATSGQGARGVWTQYF. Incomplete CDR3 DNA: TGTGCCACCAGTGGACAGGGGGCGCGGGGGGTTTGGACG.

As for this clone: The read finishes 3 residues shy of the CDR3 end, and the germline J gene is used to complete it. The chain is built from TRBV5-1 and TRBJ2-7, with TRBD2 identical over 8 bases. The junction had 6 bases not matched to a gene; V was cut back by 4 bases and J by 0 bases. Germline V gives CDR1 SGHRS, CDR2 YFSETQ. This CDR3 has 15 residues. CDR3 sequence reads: CASSVTGTSSYEQYF. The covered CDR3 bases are TGCGCCAGCAGCGTTACCGGGACTAGCTCCTACGAG.

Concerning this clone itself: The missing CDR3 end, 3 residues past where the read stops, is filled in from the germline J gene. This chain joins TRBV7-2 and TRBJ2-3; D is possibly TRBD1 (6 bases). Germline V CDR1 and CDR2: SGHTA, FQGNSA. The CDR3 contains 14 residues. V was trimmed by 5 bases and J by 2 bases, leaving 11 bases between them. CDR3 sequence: CASSVGQITDTQYF. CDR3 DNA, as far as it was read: TGTGCCAGCAGCGTCGGACAGATCACAGATACG. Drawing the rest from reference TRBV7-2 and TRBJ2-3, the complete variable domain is GAGVSQSPSNKVTEKGKDVELRCDPISGHTALYWYRQSLGQGLEFLIYFQGNSAPDKSGLPSDRFSAERTGGSVSTLTIQRTQQEDSAVYLCASSVGQITDTQYFGPGTRLTVL.

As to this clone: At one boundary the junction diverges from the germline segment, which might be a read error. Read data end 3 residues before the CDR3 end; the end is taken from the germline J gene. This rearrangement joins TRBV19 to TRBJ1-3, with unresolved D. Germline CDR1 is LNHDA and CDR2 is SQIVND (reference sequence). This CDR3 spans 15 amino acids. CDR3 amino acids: CAGSMQEAFGNTIYF. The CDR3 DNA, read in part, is TGTGCCGGTAGTATGCAGGAAGCCTTTGGAAACACC.

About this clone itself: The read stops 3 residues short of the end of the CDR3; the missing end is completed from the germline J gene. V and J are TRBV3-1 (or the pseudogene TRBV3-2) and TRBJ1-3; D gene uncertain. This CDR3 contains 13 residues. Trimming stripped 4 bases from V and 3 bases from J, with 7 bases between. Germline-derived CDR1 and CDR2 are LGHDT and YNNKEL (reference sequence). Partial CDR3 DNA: TGTGCCAGCAGCCCAGGAGATGGAAACACC. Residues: CASSPGDGNT. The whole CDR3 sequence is CASSPGDGNTIYF.